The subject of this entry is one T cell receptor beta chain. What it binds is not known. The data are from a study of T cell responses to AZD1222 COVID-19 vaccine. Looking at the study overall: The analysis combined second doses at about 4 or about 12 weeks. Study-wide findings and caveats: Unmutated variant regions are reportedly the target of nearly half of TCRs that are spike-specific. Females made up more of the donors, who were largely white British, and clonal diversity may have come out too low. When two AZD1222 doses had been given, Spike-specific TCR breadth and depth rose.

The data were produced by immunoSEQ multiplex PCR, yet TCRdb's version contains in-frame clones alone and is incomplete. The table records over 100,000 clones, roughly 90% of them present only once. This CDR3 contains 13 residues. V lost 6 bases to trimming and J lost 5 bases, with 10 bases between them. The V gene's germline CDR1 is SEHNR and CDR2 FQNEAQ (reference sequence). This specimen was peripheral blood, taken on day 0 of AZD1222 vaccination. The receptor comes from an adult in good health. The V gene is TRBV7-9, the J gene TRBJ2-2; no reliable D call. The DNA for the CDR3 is TGTGCCAGCAGGACGGTGGGGACCGGGGAGCTGTTTTTT. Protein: CASRTVGTGELFF.